This T cell receptor (beta chain) was sequenced during a study of post-analysis software for immune sequencing data. Whole-study context: Included among the disease courses, which were recorded for the cohort, were relapsing-remitting, secondary progressive and progressive-relapsing multiple sclerosis. Study results and caveats: Four or five TRBV segments, TRBV5-6, TRBV5-1 and TRBV20-1 among them, were found more frequent in patients than controls. Samples prepared in the same batch strongly co-clustered by F measure. Compared against controls, patients with multiple sclerosis displayed significantly lower normalized Chao1 diversity.

Turning to this clonotype: What it recognizes is unknown.

The CDR3 spans 15 residues. Germline V lookup: CDR1 MNHEY, CDR2 SMNVEV (reference sequence). V shed 5 bases and J shed 4 bases, with 17 bases lying between them. TCR beta cDNA libraries had unique molecular identifiers. Out of 1 to 10 million T cells, a few hundred thousand cDNA molecules were generated. MiXCR, applied by TCRdb to the PCR reads, yields one record per CDR3 protein. Altogether around 440,000 distinct CDR3 sequences are present, 40% to 55% being singletons, with the ten largest covering about an eighth. The specimen was blood. The chain links TRBV27 to TRBJ1-2; TRBD1 might be the D (5 bases). This receptor was obtained from a girl under 18 with multiple sclerosis. CDR3 residues: CASSAGGGVCYGYTF. CDR3 DNA: TGTGCCAGCAGTGCGGGGGGAGGGGTTTGCTATGGCTACACCTTC.